The rows below give T cell receptor beta chains drawn from one sample of a study of beta chain features in type 1 diabetes. The table came from immunoSEQ multiplex PCR; TCRdb's copy has only in-frame clones and leaves some out. The data show 100,000 to 150,000 clones, approximately 15% seen once. Sequences were obtained from central memory CD4+ T cells from blood. Source of these receptors: a man aged 18 to 30 with type 1 diabetes. CDR3s include the opening cysteine and the closing phenylalanine or tryptophan. The D gene is left open where the match is weak. Part of the rows lack a size; the others show once, few, many or a class for expanded clones.

>NA|TRBV4-3|NA|TRBJ1-1
CASSQDYLRNTEAFF
TGCGCCAGCAGCCAAGATTATCTCCGGAACACTGAAGCTTTCTTT
>NA|TRBV30|TRBD1|TRBJ1-2
CAWVRDRGSYGYTF
TGTGCCTGGGTCCGCGACAGGGGGAGCTATGGCTACACCTTC
>few|TRBV5-1|NA|TRBJ2-4
CASNQGSENIQYF
TGCGCCAGCAACCAGGGAAGTGAAAACATTCAGTACTTC
>NA|TRBV30|NA|TRBJ1-5
CAWSVKGGGNQPQHF
TGTGCCTGGAGTGTAAAGGGGGGTGGGAATCAGCCCCAGCATTTT
>NA|TRBV7-2|TRBD2|TRBJ2-5
CASSSRTSGVLLETQYF
TGTGCCAGCAGCTCCCGGACTAGCGGGGTTTTGCTGGAGACCCAGTACTTC
>NA|TRBV29-1|NA|TRBJ1-1
CSARDDTEAFF
TGCAGTGCGAGGGACGACACTGAAGCTTTCTTT
>NA|TRBV6-5|NA|TRBJ2-1
CASSPPGKRENEQFF
TGTGCCAGCAGTCCCCCGGGGAAAAGGGAGAATGAGCAGTTCTTC
>NA|TRBV28|TRBD1|TRBJ1-2
CASSSRGRQYSGYTF
TGTGCCAGCAGCTCCAGGGGGCGACAGTATTCTGGCTACACCTTC
>few|TRBV7-9|NA|TRBJ2-7
CASSLVSGKYEQYF
TGTGCCAGCAGCTTAGTATCAGGAAAGTACGAGCAGTACTTC
>many|TRBV11-2|NA|TRBJ2-1
CASSLGHSVNEQFF
TGTGCCAGCAGCTTAGGTCATTCGGTCAATGAGCAGTTCTTC
>few|TRBV27|NA|TRBJ2-6
CASSYDRGGITGANVLTF
TGTGCCAGCAGTTATGACAGGGGAGGGATAACGGGGGCCAACGTCCTGACTTTC
>few|TRBV6-1|NA|TRBJ2-1
CASSAYWNEQFF
TGTGCCAGCAGTGCCTACTGGAATGAGCAGTTCTTC
>few|TRBV5-1|NA|TRBJ1-3
CASSSTGSGNTIYF
TGCGCCAGCAGTTCGACAGGCTCCGGAAACACCATATATTTT
>NA|TRBV11-2|NA|TRBJ2-1
CASSLERVSNNEQFF
TGTGCCAGCAGCTTAGAGAGGGTATCGAACAATGAGCAGTTCTTC
>NA|TRBV7-2|NA|TRBJ1-3
CASSLGQQSSGNTIYF
TGTGCCAGCAGCCTTGGACAGCAGAGCTCTGGAAACACCATATATTTT
>NA|TRBV5-1|NA|TRBJ2-5
CASSLDDPRQGKTQYF
TGCGCCAGCAGCTTGGACGACCCGCGGCAGGGAAAGACCCAGTACTTC
>NA|TRBV30|NA|TRBJ2-7
CAWSAGGYEQYF
TGTGCCTGGAGTGCCGGGGGCTACGAGCAGTACTTC
>few|TRBV29-1|NA|TRBJ2-3
CSVVGQGGDTQYF
TGCAGCGTCGTTGGGCAGGGGGGAGATACGCAGTATTTT
>few|TRBV6-1|NA|TRBJ1-2
CASSEQPNYGYTF
TGTGCCAGCAGTGAACAACCGAACTATGGCTACACCTTC
>NA|TRBV5-4|NA|TRBJ2-3
CASSLVGGSDGTDTQYF
TGTGCCAGCAGCTTGGTCGGGGGAAGCGATGGCACAGATACGCAGTATTTT
>few|TRBV27|TRBD1|TRBJ1-1
CASSSGGTEAFF
TGTGCCAGCAGTTCAGGGGGCACTGAAGCTTTCTTT
>NA|TRBV15|NA|TRBJ2-3
CATSRDPSQGTDTQYF
TGTGCCACCAGCAGAGATCCAAGTCAGGGCACAGATACGCAGTATTTT